This TCR beta chain comes out of a study of blood T cell repertoires in COVID-19. Study as a whole: Samples of COVID-19 (acute and convalescent) were obtained from the United States, Italy and Spain. PBMCs, B-cell-depleted T cells, or T cells were the source of the cDNA or gDNA that made up the material.

Original data processing: Estimation of nucleated cell counts was performed using reference gene primer amplification. Some clones are missing from TCRdb's copy, which holds only in-frame ones; the method was immunoSEQ multiplex PCR. V, J and clone size reflect that table, while D and trimming were determined from the DNA. The sample lists some 150,000 clones, 70% to 90% occurring once. Clinical history reported by participants formed the basis on which cohorts were assigned. The CDR3 contains 14 residues. The V and J ends lost 6 bases and 0 bases respectively, with 11 bases between them. Germline CDR1 LNHDA, CDR2 SQIVND (reference sequence). This clone was picked up one time.

The genes are TRBV19 and TRBJ1-2; D gene uncertain. The receptor comes from a woman aged 25 to 39 with acute COVID-19. The specimen sequenced was PBMCs or T cells enriched from blood (not recorded which). The CDR3 DNA follows: TGTGCCAGTAGCCCGGGGAGTTCTAACTATGGCTACACCTTC. Protein product: CASSPGSSNYGYTF.